This entry features one T cell receptor beta chain sequence. This sample is drawn from a study of control samples from healthy donors and cancer patients. Clones were sequenced by immunoSEQ multiplex PCR, and TCRdb holds only the in-frame ones, with some missing. The data contain about 170,000 clones, roughly 93% of them singletons. Sequencing used blood. This receptor was taken from a woman aged 60-70 years in good health.

The CDR3 DNA is TGTGCCAGCTCACCACCGGTGACTGAGCCAGATACGCAGTATTTT. It yields the protein CASSPPVTEPDTQYF. The chain couples TRBV18 to TRBJ2-3, with D uncertain. The CDR3 is 15 amino acids. Germline CDR1 KGHSH, CDR2 LQKENI. Between the trimmed V and J ends, which lost 0 bases and 4 bases, there was a span of 11 bases.